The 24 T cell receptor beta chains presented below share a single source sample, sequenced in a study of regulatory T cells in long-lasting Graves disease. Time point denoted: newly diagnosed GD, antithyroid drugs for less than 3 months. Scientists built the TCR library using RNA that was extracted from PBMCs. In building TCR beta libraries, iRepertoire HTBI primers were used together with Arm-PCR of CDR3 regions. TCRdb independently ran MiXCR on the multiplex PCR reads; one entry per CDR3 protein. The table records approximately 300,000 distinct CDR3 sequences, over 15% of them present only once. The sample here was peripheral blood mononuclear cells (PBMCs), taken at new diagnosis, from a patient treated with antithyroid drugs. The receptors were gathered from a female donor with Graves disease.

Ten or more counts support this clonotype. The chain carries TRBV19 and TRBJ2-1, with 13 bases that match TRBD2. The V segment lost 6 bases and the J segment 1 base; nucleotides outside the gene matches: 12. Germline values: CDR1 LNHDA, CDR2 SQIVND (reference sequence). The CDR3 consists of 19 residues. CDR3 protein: CASRLGGLAGDKSYNEQFF. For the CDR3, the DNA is TGTGCCAGTAGGCTCGGCGGACTAGCGGGAGACAAATCCTACAATGAGCAGTTCTTC.

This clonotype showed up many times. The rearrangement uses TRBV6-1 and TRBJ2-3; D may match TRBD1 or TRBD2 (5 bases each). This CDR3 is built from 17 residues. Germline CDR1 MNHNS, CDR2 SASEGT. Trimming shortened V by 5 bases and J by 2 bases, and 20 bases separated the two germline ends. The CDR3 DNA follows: TGTGCCAGCAGTCATTATCCAGGGACCGGACACACAGATACGCAGTATTTT. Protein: CASSHYPGTGHTDTQYF.

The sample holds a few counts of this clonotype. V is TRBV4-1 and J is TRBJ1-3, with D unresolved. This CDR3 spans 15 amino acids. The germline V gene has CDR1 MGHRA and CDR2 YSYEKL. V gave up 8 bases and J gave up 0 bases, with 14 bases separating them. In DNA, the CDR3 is TGCGCCAGCGCACCCCCAGGCAGCTCTGGAAACACCATATATTTT. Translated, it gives CASAPPGSSGNTIYF.

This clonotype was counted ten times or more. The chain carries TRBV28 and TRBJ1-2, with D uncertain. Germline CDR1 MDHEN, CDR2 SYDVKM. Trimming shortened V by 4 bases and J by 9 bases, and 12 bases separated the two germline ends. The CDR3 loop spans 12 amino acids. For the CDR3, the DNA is TGTGCCAGCAGTTATCAGTCAAGGAGCTACACCTTC. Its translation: CASSYQSRSYTF.

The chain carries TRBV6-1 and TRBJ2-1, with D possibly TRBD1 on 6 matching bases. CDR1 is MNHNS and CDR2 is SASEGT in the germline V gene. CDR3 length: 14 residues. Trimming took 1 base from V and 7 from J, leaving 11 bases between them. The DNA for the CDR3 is TGTGCCAGCAGTGAAGGGAGGACAGTGAATGAGCAGTTCTTC. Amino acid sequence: CASSEGRTVNEQFF.

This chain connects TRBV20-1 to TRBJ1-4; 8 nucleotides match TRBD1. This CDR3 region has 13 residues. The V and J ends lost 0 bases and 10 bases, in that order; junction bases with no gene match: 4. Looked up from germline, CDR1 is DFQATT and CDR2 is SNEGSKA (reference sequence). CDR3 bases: TGCAGTGCTAGAGATACAGGGGGTCTAAAACTGTTTTTT. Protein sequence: CSARDTGGLKLFF.

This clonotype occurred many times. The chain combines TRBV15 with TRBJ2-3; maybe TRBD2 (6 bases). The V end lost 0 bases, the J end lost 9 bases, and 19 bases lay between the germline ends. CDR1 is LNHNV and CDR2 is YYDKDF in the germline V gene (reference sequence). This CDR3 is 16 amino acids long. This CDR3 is CATSRDSSALVNTQYF. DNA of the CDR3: TGTGCCACCAGCAGAGACTCTAGCGCTCTAGTAAACACGCAGTATTTT.

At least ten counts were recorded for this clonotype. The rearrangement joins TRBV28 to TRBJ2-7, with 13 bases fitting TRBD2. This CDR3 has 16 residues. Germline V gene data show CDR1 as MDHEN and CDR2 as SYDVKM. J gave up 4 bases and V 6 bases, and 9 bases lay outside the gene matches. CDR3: CASSLWTSGSGYEQYF. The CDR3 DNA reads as TGTGCCAGCAGCCTTTGGACTAGCGGGAGCGGGTACGAGCAGTACTTC. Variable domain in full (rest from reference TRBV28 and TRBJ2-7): DVKVTQSSRYLVKRTGEKVFLECVQDMDHENMFWYRQDPGLGLRLIYFSYDVKMKEKGDIPEGYSVSREKKERFSLILESASTNQTSMYLCASSLWTSGSGYEQYFGPGTRLTVT.

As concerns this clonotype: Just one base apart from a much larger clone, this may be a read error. CDR3 coding DNA: TGTGCGGGAGAGGGAATCGGCAATCAGCCCCAGCATTTT. This translates into CAGEGIGNQPQHF. The rearrangement links TRBV6-1 to TRBJ1-5; D unresolved. The CDR3 contains 13 residues. Germline V gives CDR1 MNHNS, CDR2 SASEGT.

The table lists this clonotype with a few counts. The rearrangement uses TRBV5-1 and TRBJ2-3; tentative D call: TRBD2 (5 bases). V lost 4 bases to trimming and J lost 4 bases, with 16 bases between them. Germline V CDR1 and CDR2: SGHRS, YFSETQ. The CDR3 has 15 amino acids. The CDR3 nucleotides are TGCGCCAGCAGCCCCAATGGGAGAGTTCCAGATACGCAGTATTTT. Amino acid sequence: CASSPNGRVPDTQYF.

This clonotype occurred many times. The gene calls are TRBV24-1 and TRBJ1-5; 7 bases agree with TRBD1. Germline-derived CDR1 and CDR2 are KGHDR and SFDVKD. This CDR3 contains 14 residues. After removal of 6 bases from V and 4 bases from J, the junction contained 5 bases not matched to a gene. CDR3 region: CATSRRGPNQPQHF. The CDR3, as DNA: TGTGCCACCAGTAGGAGGGGGCCTAATCAGCCCCAGCATTTT.

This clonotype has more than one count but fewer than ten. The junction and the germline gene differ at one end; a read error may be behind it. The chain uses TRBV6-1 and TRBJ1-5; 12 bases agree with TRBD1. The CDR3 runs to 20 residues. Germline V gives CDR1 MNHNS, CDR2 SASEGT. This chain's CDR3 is CASRPRGTGGASRVWQPRHF. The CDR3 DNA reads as TGTGCCAGCAGGCCGAGGGGGACAGGGGGCGCGTCAAGGGTTTGGCAGCCCCGGCATTTT.

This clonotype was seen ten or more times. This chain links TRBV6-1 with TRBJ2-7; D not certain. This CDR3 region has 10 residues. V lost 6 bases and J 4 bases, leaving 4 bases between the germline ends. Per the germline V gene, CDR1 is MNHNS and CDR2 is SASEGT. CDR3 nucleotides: TGTGCCAGCAGGAGTTACGAGCAGTACTTC. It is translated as CASRSYEQYF.

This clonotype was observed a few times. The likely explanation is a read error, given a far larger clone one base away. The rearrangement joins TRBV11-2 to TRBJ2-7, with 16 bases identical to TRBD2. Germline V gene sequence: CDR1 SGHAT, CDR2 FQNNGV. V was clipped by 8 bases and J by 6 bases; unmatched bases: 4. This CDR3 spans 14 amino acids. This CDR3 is CASRGLAGGREQYF. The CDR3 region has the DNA TGTGCCAGCCGGGGACTAGCGGGAGGGCGCGAGCAGTACTTC.

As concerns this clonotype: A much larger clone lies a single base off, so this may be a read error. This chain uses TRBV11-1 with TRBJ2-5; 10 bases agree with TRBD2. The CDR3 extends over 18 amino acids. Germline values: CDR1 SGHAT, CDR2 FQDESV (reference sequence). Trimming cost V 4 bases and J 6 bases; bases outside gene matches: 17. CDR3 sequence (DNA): TGTGCCAGCAGCTGGACTAGTTCCGGGCCTAGCGGGAGAAAGACCCAGTACTTC. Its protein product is CASSWTSSGPSGRKTQYF.

For the CDR3, the DNA is TGCAGTGCTTGGGACAGGGGGCGGAAAGGCTACACCTTC. Its protein is CSAWDRGRKGYTF. V usage is TRBV20-1 and J usage is TRBJ1-2; 12 bases align to TRBD1. Per germline, CDR1 DFQATT and CDR2 SNEGSKA (reference sequence). Unmatched junction bases numbered 6, after V lost 5 bases and J lost 8 bases. The CDR3 has 13 amino acids.

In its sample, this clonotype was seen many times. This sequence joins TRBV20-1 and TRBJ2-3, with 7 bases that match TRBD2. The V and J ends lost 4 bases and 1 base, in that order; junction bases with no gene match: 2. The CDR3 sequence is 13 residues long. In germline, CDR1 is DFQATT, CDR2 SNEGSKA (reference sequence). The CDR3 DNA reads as TGCAGTGCTACTAGCGGCCGCACAGATACGCAGTATTTT. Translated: CSATSGRTDTQYF.

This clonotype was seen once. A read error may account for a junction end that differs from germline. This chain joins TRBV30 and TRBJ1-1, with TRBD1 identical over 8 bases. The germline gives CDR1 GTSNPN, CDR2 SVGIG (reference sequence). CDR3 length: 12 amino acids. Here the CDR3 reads CPWSQDRVQAFF. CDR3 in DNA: TGTCCCTGGAGTCAGGACAGGGTTCAAGCTTTCTTT.

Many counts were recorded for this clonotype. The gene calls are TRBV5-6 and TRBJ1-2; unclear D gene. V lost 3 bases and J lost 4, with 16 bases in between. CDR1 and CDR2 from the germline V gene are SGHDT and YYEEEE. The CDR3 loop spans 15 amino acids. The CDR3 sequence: CASSSFGQSVYGYTF. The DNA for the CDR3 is TGTGCCAGCAGCTCCTTCGGGCAGAGTGTCTATGGCTACACCTTC.

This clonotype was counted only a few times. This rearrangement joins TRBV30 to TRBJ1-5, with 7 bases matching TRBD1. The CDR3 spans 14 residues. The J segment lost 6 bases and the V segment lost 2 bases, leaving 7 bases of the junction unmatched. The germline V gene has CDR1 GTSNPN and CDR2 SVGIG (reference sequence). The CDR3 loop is CAWSPQGLAQPQHF. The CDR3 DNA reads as TGTGCCTGGAGTCCACAGGGGCTTGCTCAGCCCCAGCATTTT.

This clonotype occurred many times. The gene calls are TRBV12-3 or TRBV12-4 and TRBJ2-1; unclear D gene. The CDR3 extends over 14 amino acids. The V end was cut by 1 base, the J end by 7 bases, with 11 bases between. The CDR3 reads CASSLGGLMNEQFF. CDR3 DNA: TGTGCCAGCAGTTTAGGGGGTCTGATGAATGAGCAGTTCTTC.

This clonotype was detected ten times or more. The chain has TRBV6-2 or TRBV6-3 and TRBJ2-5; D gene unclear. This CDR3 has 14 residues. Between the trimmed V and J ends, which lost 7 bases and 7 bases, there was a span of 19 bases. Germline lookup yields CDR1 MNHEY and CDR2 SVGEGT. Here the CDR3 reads CASNSPLVSGTQYF. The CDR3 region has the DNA TGTGCCAGCAACTCACCGCTAGTTTCGGGGACCCAGTACTTC.

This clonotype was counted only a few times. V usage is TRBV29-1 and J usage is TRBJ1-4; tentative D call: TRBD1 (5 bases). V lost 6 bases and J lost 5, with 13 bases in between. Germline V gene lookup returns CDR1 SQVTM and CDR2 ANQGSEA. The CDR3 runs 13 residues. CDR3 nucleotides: TGCAGCGTACCCGGGACGGGAAATGAAAAACTGTTTTTT. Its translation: CSVPGTGNEKLFF. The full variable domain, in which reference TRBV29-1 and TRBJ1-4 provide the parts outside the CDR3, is SAVISQKPSRDICQRGTSLTIQCQVDSQVTMMFWYRQQPGQSLTLIATANQGSEATYESGFVIDKFPISRPNLTFSTLTVSNMSPEDSSIYLCSVPGTGNEKLFFGSGTQLSVL.

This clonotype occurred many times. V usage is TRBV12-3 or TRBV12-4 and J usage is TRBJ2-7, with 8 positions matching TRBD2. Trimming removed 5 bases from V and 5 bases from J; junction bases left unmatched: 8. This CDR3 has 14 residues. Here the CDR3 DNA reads TGTGCCAGCAGTCGGTCGGGAGGGAGCCACGAGCAGTACTTC. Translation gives CASSRSGGSHEQYF.